Listed below are T cell receptor beta chains from one sample, sequenced in a study of neurological immune-mediated disorders. Each CDR3 protein is one row after TCRdb ran MiXCR on the 5' RACE reads. The top ten hold about 0.5% of the sample, which has tens of thousands of distinct CDR3 sequences, about 6% seen once. Sequenced sample: CD4+ T cells from blood. The receptors here all came from a middle-aged woman in good health. The CDR3 runs from the conserved cysteine through the conserved F or W.

J gene	V gene	CDR3 protein
TRBJ2-1	TRBV29-1	CSVVSGGNEQFF
TRBJ2-6	TRBV6-5	CASSYETGAGANVLTF
TRBJ2-1	TRBV15	CATSRGPGPGSYNEQFF
TRBJ2-2	TRBV6-2/TRBV6-3	CASKYLVNTGELFF
TRBJ2-7	TRBV28	CASHTSREQYF
TRBJ2-3	TRBV20-1	CSATPVGGPSTDTQYF
TRBJ2-3	TRBV5-1	CASSLPGTSRNGGPYTDTQYF
TRBJ2-1	TRBV20-1	CSASVAGGVGSYNEQFF
TRBJ1-2	TRBV5-1	CASSRDGYNYGYTF
TRBJ2-1	TRBV20-1	CSAGKGKDEQFF
TRBJ1-1	TRBV20-1	CSAKWGGKTEAFF
TRBJ2-1	TRBV11-2	CASSLSTSPHNEQFF
TRBJ2-7	TRBV5-1	CASSFNSGPGYEQYF
TRBJ2-1	TRBV3-1	CASSLYPGLDNEQFF
TRBJ1-2	TRBV5-5	CASSLGLPNYGYTF
TRBJ2-3	TRBV20-1	CSARGGRTDTQYF
TRBJ2-3	TRBV7-8	CASSFSGSGLADTQYF
TRBJ2-5	TRBV3-1	CASSQDFSEGSETQYF
TRBJ1-1	TRBV7-9	CASSLAETPPNTFF
TRBJ2-2	TRBV27	CASSFFAIPVGGELFF
TRBJ2-5	TRBV20-1	CSASGPGLVQETQYF
TRBJ2-7	TRBV5-5	CASSLQTSEQYF
TRBJ2-1	TRBV5-1	CASSPTGLSNEQFF
TRBJ2-1	TRBV2	CASYPGGGQQFF
TRBJ2-5	TRBV20-1	CSAGTGKETQYF
TRBJ1-1	TRBV7-9	CASSLFQARGKTQSEAFF
TRBJ2-1	TRBV18	CASSLLSGSDNEQFF
TRBJ1-6	TRBV6-5	CASSLSNSVYNSPLHF
TRBJ2-7	TRBV5-1	CASRSAFEQYF
TRBJ2-6	TRBV5-1	CASSSFRDIDGANVLTF
TRBJ2-1	TRBV20-1	CSATFRLAGEQFF
TRBJ1-1	TRBV7-9	CASRPNTEAFF
TRBJ1-2	TRBV28	CASSLRPGPNYGYTF
TRBJ2-4	TRBV20-1	CSAESGIQYF
TRBJ1-1	TRBV7-3	CASSFPNTEAFF
TRBJ2-6	TRBV6-1	CASRGSGANVLTF